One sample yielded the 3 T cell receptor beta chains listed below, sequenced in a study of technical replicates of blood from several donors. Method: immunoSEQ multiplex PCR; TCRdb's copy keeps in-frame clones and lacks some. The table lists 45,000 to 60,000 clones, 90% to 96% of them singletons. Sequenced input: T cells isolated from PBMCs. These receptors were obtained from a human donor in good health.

The CDR3 region has the DNA TGTGCCACCAGCAGAGGACTGAAGTCAGATACGCAGTATTTT. Its translation is CATSRGLKSDTQYF. The J gene is TRBJ2-3, the V gene TRBV15, with no clear D. This CDR3 is 14 amino acids long. V was cut by 1 base and J by 4 bases, with 9 bases left in between. The germline gives CDR1 LNHNV, CDR2 YYDKDF (reference sequence). The whole variable domain, filled in from reference TRBV15 and TRBJ2-3, reads DAMVIQNPRYQVTQFGKPVTLSCSQTLNHNVMYWYQQKSSQAPKLLFHYYDKDFNNEADTPDNFQSRRPNTSFCFLDIRSPGLGDTAMYLCATSRGLKSDTQYFGPGTRLTVL.

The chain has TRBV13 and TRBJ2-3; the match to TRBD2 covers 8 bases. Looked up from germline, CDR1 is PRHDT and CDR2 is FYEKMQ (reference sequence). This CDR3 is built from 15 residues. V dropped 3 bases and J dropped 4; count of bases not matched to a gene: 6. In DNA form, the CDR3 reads TGTGCCAGCAGCTTTACGGGACTAGAGGCAGATACGCAGTATTTT. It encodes CASSFTGLEADTQYF.

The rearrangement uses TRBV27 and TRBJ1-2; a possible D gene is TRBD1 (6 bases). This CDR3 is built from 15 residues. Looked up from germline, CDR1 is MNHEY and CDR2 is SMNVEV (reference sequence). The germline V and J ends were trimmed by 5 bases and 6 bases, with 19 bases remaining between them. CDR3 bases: TGTGCCAGCAGTATAACTGGGGGCTGGGGGCATGGCTACACCTTC. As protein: CASSITGGWGHGYTF.